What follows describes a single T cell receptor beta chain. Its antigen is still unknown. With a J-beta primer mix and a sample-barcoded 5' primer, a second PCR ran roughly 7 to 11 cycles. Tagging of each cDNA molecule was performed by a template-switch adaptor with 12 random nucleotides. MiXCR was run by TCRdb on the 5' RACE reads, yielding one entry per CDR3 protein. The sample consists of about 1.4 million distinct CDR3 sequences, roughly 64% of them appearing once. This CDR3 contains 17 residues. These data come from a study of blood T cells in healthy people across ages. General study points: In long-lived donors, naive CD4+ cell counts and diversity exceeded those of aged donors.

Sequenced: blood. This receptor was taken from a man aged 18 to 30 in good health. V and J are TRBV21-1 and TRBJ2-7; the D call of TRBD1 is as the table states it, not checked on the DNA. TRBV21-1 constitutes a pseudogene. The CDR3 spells CASSPQPRDRDSYEQYF. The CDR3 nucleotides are TGTGCCAGCAGCCCTCAACCCCGGGACAGGGACTCCTACGAGCAGTACTTC.